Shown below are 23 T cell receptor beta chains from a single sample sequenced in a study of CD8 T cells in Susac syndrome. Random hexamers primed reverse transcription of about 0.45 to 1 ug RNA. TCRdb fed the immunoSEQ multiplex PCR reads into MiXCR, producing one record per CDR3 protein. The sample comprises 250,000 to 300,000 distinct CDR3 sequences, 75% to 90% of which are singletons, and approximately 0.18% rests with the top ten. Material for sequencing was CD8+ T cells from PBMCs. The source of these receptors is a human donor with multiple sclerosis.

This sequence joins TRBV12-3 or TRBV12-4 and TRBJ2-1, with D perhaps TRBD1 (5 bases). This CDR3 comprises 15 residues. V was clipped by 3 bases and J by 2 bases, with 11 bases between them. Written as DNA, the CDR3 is TGTGCCAGCAGTTTCAGGGTTGGTGCCTACAATGAGCAGTTCTTC. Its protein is CASSFRVGAYNEQFF.

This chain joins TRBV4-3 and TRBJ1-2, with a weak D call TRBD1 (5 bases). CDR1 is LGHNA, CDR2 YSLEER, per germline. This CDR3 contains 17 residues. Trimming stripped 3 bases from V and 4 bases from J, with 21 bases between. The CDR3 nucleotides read TGCGCCAGCAGCCACTCCTCGGTAGGGGCATATGGCTATGGCTACACCTTC. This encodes CASSHSSVGAYGYGYTF.

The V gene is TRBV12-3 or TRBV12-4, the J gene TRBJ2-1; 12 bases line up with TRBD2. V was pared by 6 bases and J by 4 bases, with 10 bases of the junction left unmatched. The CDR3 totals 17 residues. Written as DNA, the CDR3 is TGTGCCAGCAGGGAGACTAGCGGGGGCGGTTGGTACAATGAGCAGTTCTTC. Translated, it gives CASRETSGGGWYNEQFF.

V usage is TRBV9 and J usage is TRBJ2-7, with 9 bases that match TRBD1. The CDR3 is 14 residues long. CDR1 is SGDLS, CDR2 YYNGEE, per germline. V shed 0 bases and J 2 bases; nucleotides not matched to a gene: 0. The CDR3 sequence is CASSVGTGAYEQYF. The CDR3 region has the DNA TGTGCCAGCAGCGTAGGGACAGGGGCCTACGAGCAGTACTTC.

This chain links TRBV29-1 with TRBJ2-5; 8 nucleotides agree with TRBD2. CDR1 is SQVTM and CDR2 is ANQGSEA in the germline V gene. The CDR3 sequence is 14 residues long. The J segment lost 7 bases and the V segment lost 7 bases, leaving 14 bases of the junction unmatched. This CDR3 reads CSALAGPALGTQYF. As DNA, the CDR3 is TGCAGCGCCTTAGCGGGACCGGCCCTGGGGACCCAGTACTTC. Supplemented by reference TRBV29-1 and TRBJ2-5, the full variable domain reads SAVISQKPSRDICQRGTSLTIQCQVDSQVTMMFWYRQQPGQSLTLIATANQGSEATYESGFVIDKFPISRPNLTFSTLTVSNMSPEDSSIYLCSALAGPALGTQYFGPGTRLLVL.

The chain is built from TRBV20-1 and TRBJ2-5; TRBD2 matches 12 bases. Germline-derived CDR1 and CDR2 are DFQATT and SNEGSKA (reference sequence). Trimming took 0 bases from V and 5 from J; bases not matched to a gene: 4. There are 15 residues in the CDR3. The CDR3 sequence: CSAREPSGRDETQYF. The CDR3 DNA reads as TGCAGTGCTAGAGAACCTAGCGGGAGGGACGAGACCCAGTACTTC.

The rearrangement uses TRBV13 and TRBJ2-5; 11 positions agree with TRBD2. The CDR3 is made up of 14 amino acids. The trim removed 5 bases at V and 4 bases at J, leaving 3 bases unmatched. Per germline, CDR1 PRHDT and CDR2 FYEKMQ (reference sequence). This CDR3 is CASSIAGGIETQYF. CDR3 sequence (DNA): TGTGCCAGCAGCATAGCGGGAGGGATAGAGACCCAGTACTTC.

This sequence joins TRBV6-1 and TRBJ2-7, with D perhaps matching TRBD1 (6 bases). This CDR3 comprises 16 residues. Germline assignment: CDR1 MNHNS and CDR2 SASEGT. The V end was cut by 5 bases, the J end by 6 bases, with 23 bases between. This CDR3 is CASSLLEPREGGEQYF. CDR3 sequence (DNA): TGTGCCAGCAGTCTCTTGGAGCCCAGGGAAGGGGGCGAGCAGTACTTC.

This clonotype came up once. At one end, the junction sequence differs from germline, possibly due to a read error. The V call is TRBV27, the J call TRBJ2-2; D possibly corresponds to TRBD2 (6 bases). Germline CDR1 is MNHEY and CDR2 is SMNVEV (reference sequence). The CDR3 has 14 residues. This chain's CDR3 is CASTEMGGTGDLFF. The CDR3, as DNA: TGTGCCAGCACAGAAATGGGAGGCACCGGGGATCTGTTTTTT.

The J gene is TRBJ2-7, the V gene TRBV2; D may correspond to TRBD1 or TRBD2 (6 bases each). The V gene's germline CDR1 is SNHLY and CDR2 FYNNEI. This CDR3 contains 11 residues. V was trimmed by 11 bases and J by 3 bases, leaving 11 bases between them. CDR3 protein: CAVRGGYEQYF. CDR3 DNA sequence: TGTGCCGTCAGGGGAGGCTACGAGCAGTACTTC.

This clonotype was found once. The CDR3 DNA follows: TGTGCCAGCAGGGGGGGGGTCGGCCAGCCCCAGCATTTT. Translated: CASRGGVGQPQHF. The V call is TRBV27, the J call TRBJ1-5; D possibly corresponds to TRBD1 (5 bases). The CDR3 is 13 amino acids. Deletions cut 6 bases from V and 7 bases from J, with 13 bases between. Germline CDR1 and CDR2: MNHEY and SMNVEV (reference sequence).

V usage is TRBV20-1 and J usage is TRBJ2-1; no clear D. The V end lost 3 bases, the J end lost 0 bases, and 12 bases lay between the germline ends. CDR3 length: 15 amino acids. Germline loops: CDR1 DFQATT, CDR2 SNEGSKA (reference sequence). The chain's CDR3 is CSASPLGVSYNEQFF. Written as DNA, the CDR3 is TGCAGTGCTAGTCCCCTAGGAGTCTCCTACAATGAGCAGTTCTTC.

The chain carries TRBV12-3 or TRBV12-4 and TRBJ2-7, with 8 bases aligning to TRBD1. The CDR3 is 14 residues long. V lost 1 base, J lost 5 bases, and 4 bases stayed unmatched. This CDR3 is CASSLVTGDDEQYF. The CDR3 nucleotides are TGTGCCAGCAGTTTAGTGACAGGGGATGACGAGCAGTACTTC.

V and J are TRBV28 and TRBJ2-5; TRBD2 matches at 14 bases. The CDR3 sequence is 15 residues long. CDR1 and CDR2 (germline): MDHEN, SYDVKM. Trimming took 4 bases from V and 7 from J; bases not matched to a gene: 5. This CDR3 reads CASSWTSGGLGTQYF. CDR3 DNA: TGTGCCAGCAGTTGGACTAGCGGGGGGCTGGGGACCCAGTACTTC.

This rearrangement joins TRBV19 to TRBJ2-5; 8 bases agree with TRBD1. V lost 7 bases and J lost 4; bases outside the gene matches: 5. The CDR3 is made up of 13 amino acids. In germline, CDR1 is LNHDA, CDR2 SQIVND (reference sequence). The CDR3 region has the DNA TGTGCCAGTATACCTACAGGGGGAGAGACCCAGTACTTC. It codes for CASIPTGGETQYF.

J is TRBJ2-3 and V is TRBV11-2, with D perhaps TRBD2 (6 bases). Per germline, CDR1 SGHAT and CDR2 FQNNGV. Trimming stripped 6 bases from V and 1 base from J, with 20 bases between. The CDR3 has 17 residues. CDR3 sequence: CASSPPVGREGTDTQYF. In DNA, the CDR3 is TGTGCCAGCAGTCCCCCGGTCGGCAGGGAGGGCACAGATACGCAGTATTTT.

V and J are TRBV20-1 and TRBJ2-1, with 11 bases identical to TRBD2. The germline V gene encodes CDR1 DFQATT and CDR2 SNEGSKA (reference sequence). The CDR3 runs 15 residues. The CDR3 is CSYLRLAGNYNEQFF. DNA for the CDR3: TGCAGCTATCTAAGACTAGCGGGAAACTACAATGAGCAGTTCTTC.

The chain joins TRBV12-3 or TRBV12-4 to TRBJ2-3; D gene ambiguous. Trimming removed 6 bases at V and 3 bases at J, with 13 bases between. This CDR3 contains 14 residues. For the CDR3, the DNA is TGTGCCAGCAGCCCCCGCGCGCTGACAGATACGCAGTATTTT. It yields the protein CASSPRALTDTQYF.

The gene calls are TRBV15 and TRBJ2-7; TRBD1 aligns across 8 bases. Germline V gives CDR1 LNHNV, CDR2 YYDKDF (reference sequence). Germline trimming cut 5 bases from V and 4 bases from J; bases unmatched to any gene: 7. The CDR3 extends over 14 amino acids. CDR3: CATSHGQGGYEQYF. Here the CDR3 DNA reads TGTGCCACCAGCCATGGACAGGGTGGTTACGAGCAGTACTTC.

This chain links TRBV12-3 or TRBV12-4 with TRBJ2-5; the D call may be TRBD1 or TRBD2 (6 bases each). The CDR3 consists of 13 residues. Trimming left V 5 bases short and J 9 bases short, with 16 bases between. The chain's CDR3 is CASSPGGPQAQYF. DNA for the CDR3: TGTGCCAGCAGTCCCGGGGGCCCTCAGGCCCAGTACTTC.

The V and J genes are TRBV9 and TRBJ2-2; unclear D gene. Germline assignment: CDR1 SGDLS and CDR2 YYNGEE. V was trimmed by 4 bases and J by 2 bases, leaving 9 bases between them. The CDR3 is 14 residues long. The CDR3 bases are TGTGCCAGCAGCCGTGGGCTTAACACCGGGGAGCTGTTTTTT. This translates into CASSRGLNTGELFF.

The CDR3 nucleotides read TGTGCCAGCAGCTTAGCGGGTTCCGAGCAGTACTTC. Amino acid sequence: CASSLAGSEQYF. V gene TRBV7-2 combines with J gene TRBJ2-7; no clear D gene. The V and J ends lost 0 bases and 6 bases respectively, with 6 bases between them. Germline CDR1 SGHTA, CDR2 FQGNSA. The CDR3 sequence is 12 residues long.

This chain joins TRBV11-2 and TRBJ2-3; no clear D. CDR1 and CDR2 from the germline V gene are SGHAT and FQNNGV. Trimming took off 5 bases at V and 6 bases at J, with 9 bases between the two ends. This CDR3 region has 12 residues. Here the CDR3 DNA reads TGTGCCAGCAGCACCCTTTATGATACGCAGTATTTT. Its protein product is CASSTLYDTQYF.